The clone carrying this T cell receptor beta chain showed up just once. The antigen remains undetermined. The entry originates in a study of cytomegalovirus exposure and HLA in healthy donors. CDR3 size: 13 residues. Trimming pared 2 bases from V and 5 bases from J, leaving 7 bases between. CDR1 is MDHEN and CDR2 is SYDVKM in the germline V gene. Study observations and caveats: The majority of TCR sequences were rare, yet some public TCRs appeared in many donors.

TCRdb's copy holds only in-frame clones and misses some; the assay was immunoSEQ multiplex PCR. The table lists fewer than 350,000 clones, 88% of them singletons, with approximately 0.95% in the top ten. Sequencing was performed on PBMCs. The TCR was taken from a woman aged 18-29 years in good health and CMV-seronegative. The chain recombines TRBV28 with TRBJ1-5; no clear D. In nucleotides, the CDR3 is TGTGCCAGCAGTTTAAATGTCTATCAGCCCCAGCATTTT. It translates to CASSLNVYQPQHF.